Listed here are 8 T cell receptor beta chains from one sample, sequenced in a study of blood T cell repertoires in COVID-19. Libraries were prepared by immunoSEQ multiplex PCR; TCRdb keeps only in-frame clonotypes and omits some of them. Found here are about 250,000 clones, approximately 88% of them singletons; the top ten hold around 26%. The specimen sequenced was peripheral blood. The receptor source for this set is a man between 35 and 55 years old with acute or convalescent COVID-19.

The V and J genes are TRBV5-1 and TRBJ2-3; D uncertain. The CDR3 is 13 residues long. The V end lost 1 base, the J end lost 2 bases, and 5 bases lay between the germline ends. Germline V gene data show CDR1 as SGHRS and CDR2 as YFSETQ. The CDR3 sequence: CASSLQNTDTQYF. The CDR3 DNA reads as TGCGCCAGCAGCTTGCAGAACACAGATACGCAGTATTTT.

The CDR3 bases are TGTGCCATCAGTGAGTCACGGGCTAGCGGGACAAACAATGAGCAGTTCTTC. It encodes CAISESRASGTNNEQFF. This chain links TRBV10-3 with TRBJ2-1; 9 bases are a match to TRBD2. Per the germline V gene, CDR1 is ENHRY and CDR2 is SYGVKD. V dropped 0 bases and J dropped 5; count of bases not matched to a gene: 8. The CDR3 contains 17 residues.

The gene calls are TRBV27 and TRBJ2-3; possibly TRBD1 for D (6 bases). The CDR3 length is 15 residues. Deletions cut 5 bases from V and 2 bases from J, with 14 bases between. Germline-derived CDR1 and CDR2 are MNHEY and SMNVEV (reference sequence). This CDR3 is CASSQTGLPTDTQYF. CDR3 sequence (DNA): TGTGCCAGCAGTCAGACAGGCCTACCCACAGATACGCAGTATTTT.

The chain combines TRBV2 with TRBJ2-1, with 12 bases fitting TRBD2. The germline gives CDR1 SNHLY, CDR2 FYNNEI. Trimming cost V 3 bases and J 6 bases; bases outside gene matches: 6. This CDR3 has 16 amino acids. CDR3 region: CASSDPTSGRGNEQFF. The CDR3 DNA reads TGTGCCAGCAGTGACCCGACTAGCGGGAGAGGCAATGAGCAGTTCTTC. Full variable domain (outside the CDR3, taken from reference TRBV2 and TRBJ2-1): EPEVTQTPSHQVTQMGQEVILRCVPISNHLYFYWYRQILGQKVEFLVSFYNNEISEKSEIFDDQFSVERPDGSNFTLKIRSTKLEDSAMYFCASSDPTSGRGNEQFFGPGTRLTVL.

The chain recombines TRBV10-3 with TRBJ2-2, with a possible D match to TRBD2 (5 bases). This CDR3 is 16 amino acids long. CDR1 is ENHRY and CDR2 is SYGVKD in the germline V gene. V was shortened by 9 bases and J by 0 bases, with 17 bases between the two germline ends. This CDR3 reads CAISFESGSNTGELFF. The DNA for the CDR3 is TGTGCCATATCTTTCGAAAGCGGTTCGAACACCGGGGAGCTGTTTTTT.

This rearrangement joins TRBV2 to TRBJ1-1; the match to TRBD1 covers 7 bases. This CDR3 is built from 13 residues. V dropped 8 bases and J dropped 2; count of bases not matched to a gene: 5. The V gene's germline CDR1 is SNHLY and CDR2 FYNNEI. CDR3 in amino acids: CASCVGGNTEAFF. In nucleotides, the CDR3 is TGTGCCAGCTGTGTAGGGGGCAACACTGAAGCTTTCTTT.

This clone was counted only a few times. The chain has TRBV6-6 and TRBJ2-5; possible D gene TRBD1, 6 bases. This CDR3 is built from 14 residues. Trimming pared 0 bases from V and 1 base from J, leaving 6 bases between. Germline V gene data show CDR1 as MNHNY and CDR2 as SVGAGI (reference sequence). DNA for the CDR3: TGTGCCAGCAGTTACTCGACAGGCCAAGAGACCCAGTACTTC. This sequence encodes CASSYSTGQETQYF.

The rearrangement joins TRBV12-3 or TRBV12-4 to TRBJ1-1; D gene unclear. The CDR3 spans 13 residues. Trimming removed 3 bases from V and 7 bases from J, with 12 bases in between. The CDR3 nucleotides read TGTGCCAGCAGTTTCGATTCGCTAATTGAAGCTTTCTTT. Protein: CASSFDSLIEAFF.